These 8 T cell receptor beta chains were sequenced from one sample in a study of shared clonotypes between healthy human individuals. Here immunoSEQ multiplex PCR was the method, and the copy in TCRdb shows in-frame clones only, minus some. The table shows around 600,000 clones, with roughly 98% occurring only once. Naive CD8 cells were CD45RO-negative, positively selected for CCR7, excluding terminally differentiated effector memory CD45RA+ cells. Sequences were obtained from naive CD8+ T cells sorted from blood. The receptor set was obtained from a man aged 30 to 39 in good health.

A single count supports this clone. The rearrangement joins TRBV11-2 to TRBJ2-7, with TRBD1 as a possible D gene (5 bases). V was clipped by 5 bases and J by 2 bases, with 10 bases between them. Germline CDR1 is SGHAT and CDR2 is FQNNGV. The CDR3 loop spans 13 amino acids. The CDR3 is CASSKGHAYEQYF. CDR3 DNA: TGTGCCAGCAGCAAAGGACACGCCTACGAGCAGTACTTC.

Remarks on this clone: This sample also contains other DNA sequences that code for the same CDR3. V and J are TRBV4-1 and TRBJ2-3; D not certain. Germline values: CDR1 MGHRA, CDR2 YSYEKL. The V and J ends lost 0 bases and 2 bases respectively, with 6 bases between them. The CDR3 is made up of 14 amino acids. CDR3 sequence (DNA): TGCGCCAGCAGCCAAGAGGGGAACACAGATACGCAGTATTTT. It is translated as CASSQEGNTDTQYF.

The rearrangement joins TRBV27 to TRBJ2-7; TRBD1 matches 11 bases. This CDR3 comprises 15 residues. V lost 4 bases and J lost 4; bases outside the gene matches: 6. Germline V gives CDR1 MNHEY, CDR2 SMNVEV (reference sequence). CDR3 in DNA: TGTGCCAGCAGTTCATCCGGGACAGGGGGGTACGAGCAGTACTTC. Translating gives CASSSSGTGGYEQYF.

This clone has a single count. The V call is TRBV28, the J call TRBJ1-1, with 7 bases fitting TRBD1. The CDR3 sequence is 14 residues long. CDR1 MDHEN and CDR2 SYDVKM come from the germline V gene. V gave up 3 bases and J gave up 1 base; unmatched junction bases: 2. The CDR3 reads CASSFGTANTEAFF. In nucleotides, the CDR3 is TGTGCCAGCAGTTTCGGGACAGCGAACACTGAAGCTTTCTTT.

The rearrangement joins TRBV19 to TRBJ2-1; the match to TRBD2 covers 7 bases. V was pared by 1 base and J by 4 bases, with 1 base of the junction left unmatched. Germline V gene sequence: CDR1 LNHDA, CDR2 SQIVND (reference sequence). The CDR3 extends over 14 amino acids. The CDR3 region is CASSIGTRYNEQFF. The CDR3 nucleotides are TGTGCCAGTAGTATAGGGACTAGATACAATGAGCAGTTCTTC.

The rearrangement joins TRBV14 to TRBJ1-1, with D unclear. The CDR3 extends over 15 amino acids. CDR1 is SGHDN and CDR2 is FVKESK in the germline V gene. The ends were cut back, 0 bases at V and 3 bases at J, with 11 bases in the middle. CDR3: CASSQDSGSYTEAFF. As DNA, the CDR3 is TGTGCCAGCAGCCAAGATAGTGGGAGTTACACTGAAGCTTTCTTT.

This rearrangement joins TRBV4-3 to TRBJ2-3, with a tentative D call TRBD2 (5 bases). This CDR3 is 15 amino acids long. Germline CDR1 reads LGHNA; CDR2 reads YSLEER. Trimming pared 0 bases from V and 4 bases from J, leaving 11 bases between. The CDR3 spells CASSQDRLIPDTQYF. CDR3 DNA: TGCGCCAGCAGCCAAGATAGACTAATCCCAGATACGCAGTATTTT.

The rearrangement joins TRBV29-1 to TRBJ2-7; a possible D gene is TRBD2 (6 bases). Trimming removed 4 bases from V and 7 bases from J, with 14 bases in between. Looked up from germline, CDR1 is SQVTM and CDR2 is ANQGSEA. The CDR3 has 12 amino acids. The CDR3 coding sequence is TGCAGCGTTGTGGCCTGGAGCGGGGAGCAGTACTTC. Translated, it gives CSVVAWSGEQYF.